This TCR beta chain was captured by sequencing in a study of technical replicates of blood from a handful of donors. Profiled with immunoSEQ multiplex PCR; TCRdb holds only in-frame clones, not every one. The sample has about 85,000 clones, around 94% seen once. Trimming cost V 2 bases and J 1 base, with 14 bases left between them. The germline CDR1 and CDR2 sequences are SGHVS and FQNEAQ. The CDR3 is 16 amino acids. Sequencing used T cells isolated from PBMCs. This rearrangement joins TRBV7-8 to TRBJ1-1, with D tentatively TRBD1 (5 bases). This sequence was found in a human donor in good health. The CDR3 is CASSLRQGRTNTEAFF. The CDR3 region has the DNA TGTGCCAGCAGCTTACGCCAGGGCAGAACGAACACTGAAGCTTTCTTT.